This T cell receptor (beta chain) is from a study of T-cell memory formation after mild COVID-19. Whole-study findings and limits: Contracting clones from day 15 to 85 showed balanced CD4/CD8; later expanders favored CD4+.

This clonotype occurred a few times. Its specificity is not known. Germline V gene lookup returns CDR1 SEHNR and CDR2 FQNEAQ (reference sequence). J lost 4 bases, V lost 2 bases, and 5 bases had no gene match. There are 16 residues in the CDR3. In TCRdb, the 5' RACE reads were re-called with MiXCR into one record per CDR3 protein. The repertoire holds 550,000 to 650,000 distinct CDR3 sequences, with 15% to 20% as singletons. The rearrangement uses TRBV7-9 and TRBJ2-1; TRBD1 matches 10 bases. The TCR comes from an adult woman who had mild COVID-19 (a few samples of this study predate the infection). Cell type and time point are not known. Sequenced input: PBMCs or a T cell subset sorted from them (not recorded which). The DNA of the CDR3 is TGTGCCAGCAGCTTACTGCCGGGACAGGGGTACAATGAGCAGTTCTTC. Translation: CASSLLPGQGYNEQFF.